Given below is one T cell receptor beta chain in context. What it binds is unknown. cDNA libraries for TCR beta contained unique molecular identifiers. TCRdb re-derived calls from the PCR reads in MiXCR, one entry per CDR3 protein. The sample lists some 800,000 distinct CDR3 sequences, 46% occurring once. The data are from a study of post-analysis software for immune sequencing data. The V end was cut by 1 base, the J end by 3 bases, with 10 bases between. Germline V gene data show CDR1 as DFQATT and CDR2 as SNEGSKA (reference sequence). This CDR3 region has 13 residues. Study outcomes and limitations: In patients, TRBV5-6, TRBV5-1 and TRBV20-1 belonged to four or five TRBV segments found more frequently than in controls.

This receptor was obtained from a girl between 5 and 17 years old with multiple sclerosis. The sequenced sample was blood. The chain is built from TRBV20-1 and TRBJ2-7; D is ambiguous. CDR3 bases: TGCAGTGCTAGAGGGACCGATTACTACGAGCAGTACTTC. Its protein is CSARGTDYYEQYF.